This TCR beta chain was profiled in a study of blood T cells in healthy people across ages. With a J-beta primer mix and a sample-barcoded 5' primer, a second PCR ran roughly 6 to 12 cycles. TCRdb reanalysed the 5' RACE reads using MiXCR and keeps one entry per CDR3 protein. The sample lists some 750,000 distinct CDR3 sequences; 22% were seen once. This CDR3 is 17 amino acids long. After removal of 3 bases from V and 0 bases from J, the junction contained 5 bases not matched to a gene. Germline lookup yields CDR1 MNHNS and CDR2 SASEGT. Sequencing was done on a sample of blood. The clonotype originates from a man between 65 and 85 years old in good health. J is TRBJ2-6 and V is TRBV6-1; 7 nucleotides agree with TRBD2. CDR3 sequence reads: CASSDGWEGSGANVLTF. CDR3 DNA sequence: TGTGCCAGCAGTGACGGTTGGGAGGGCTCTGGGGCCAACGTCCTGACTTTC.